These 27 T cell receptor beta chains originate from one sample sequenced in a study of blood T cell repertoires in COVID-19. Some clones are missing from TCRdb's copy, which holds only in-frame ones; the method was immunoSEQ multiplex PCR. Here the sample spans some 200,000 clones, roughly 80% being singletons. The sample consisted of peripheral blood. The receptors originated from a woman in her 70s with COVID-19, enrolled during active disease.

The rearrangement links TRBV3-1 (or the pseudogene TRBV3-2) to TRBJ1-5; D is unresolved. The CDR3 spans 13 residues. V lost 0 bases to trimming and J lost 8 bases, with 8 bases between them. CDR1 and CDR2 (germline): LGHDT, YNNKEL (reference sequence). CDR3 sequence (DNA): TGTGCCAGCAGCCAAGATGATAGCAAGCCCCAGCATTTT. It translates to CASSQDDSKPQHF.

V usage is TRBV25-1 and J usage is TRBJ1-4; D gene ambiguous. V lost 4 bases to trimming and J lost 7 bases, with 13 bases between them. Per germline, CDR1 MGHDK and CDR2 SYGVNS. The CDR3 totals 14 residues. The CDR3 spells CASSGAGRVEKLFF. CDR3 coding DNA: TGTGCCAGCAGTGGGGCGGGCCGGGTTGAAAAACTGTTTTTT. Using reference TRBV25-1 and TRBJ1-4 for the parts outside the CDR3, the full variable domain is EADIYQTPRYLVIGTGKKITLECSQTMGHDKMYWYQQDPGMELHLIHYSYGVNSTEKGDLSSESTVSRIRTEHFPLTLESARPSHTSQYLCASSGAGRVEKLFFGSGTQLSVL.

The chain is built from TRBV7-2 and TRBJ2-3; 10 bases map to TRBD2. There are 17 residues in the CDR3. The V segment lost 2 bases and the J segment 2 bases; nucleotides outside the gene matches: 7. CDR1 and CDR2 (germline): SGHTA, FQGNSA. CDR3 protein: CASSLWASGSHTDTQYF. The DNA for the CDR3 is TGTGCCAGCAGCTTATGGGCTAGCGGGAGTCACACAGATACGCAGTATTTT.

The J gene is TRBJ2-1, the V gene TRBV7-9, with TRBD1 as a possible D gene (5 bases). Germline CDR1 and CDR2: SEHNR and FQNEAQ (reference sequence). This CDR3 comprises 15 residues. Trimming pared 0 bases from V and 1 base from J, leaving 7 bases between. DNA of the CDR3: TGTGCCAGCAGCTTAGCGAAGGGGTCCTACAATGAGCAGTTCTTC. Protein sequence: CASSLAKGSYNEQFF.

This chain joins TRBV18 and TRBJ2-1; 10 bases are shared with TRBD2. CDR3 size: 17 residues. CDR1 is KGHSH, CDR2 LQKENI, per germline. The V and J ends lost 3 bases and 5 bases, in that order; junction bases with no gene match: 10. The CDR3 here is CASSPNLGTSANNEQFF. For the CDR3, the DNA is TGTGCCAGCTCACCGAACCTCGGGACTAGCGCAAACAATGAGCAGTTCTTC. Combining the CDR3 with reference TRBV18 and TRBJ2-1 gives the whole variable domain NAGVMQNPRHLVRRRGQEARLRCSPMKGHSHVYWYRQLPEEGLKFMVYLQKENIIDESGMPKERFSAEFPKEGPSILRIQQVVRGDSAAYFCASSPNLGTSANNEQFFGPGTRLTVL.

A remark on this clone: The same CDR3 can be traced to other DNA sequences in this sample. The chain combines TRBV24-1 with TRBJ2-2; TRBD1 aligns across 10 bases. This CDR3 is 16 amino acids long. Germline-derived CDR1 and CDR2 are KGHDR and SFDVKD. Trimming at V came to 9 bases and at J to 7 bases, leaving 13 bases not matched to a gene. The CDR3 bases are TGTGCCACCGCCGCCGGCGGACAGGGGGTCGGCGGGGAGCTGTTTTTT. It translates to CATAAGGQGVGGELFF.

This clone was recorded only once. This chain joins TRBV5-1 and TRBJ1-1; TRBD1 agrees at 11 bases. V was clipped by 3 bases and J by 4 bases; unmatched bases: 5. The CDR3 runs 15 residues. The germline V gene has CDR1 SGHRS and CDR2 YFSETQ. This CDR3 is CASSSLGTGGTEAFF. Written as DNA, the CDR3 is TGCGCCAGCAGCTCGTTAGGGACAGGGGGCACTGAAGCTTTCTTT.

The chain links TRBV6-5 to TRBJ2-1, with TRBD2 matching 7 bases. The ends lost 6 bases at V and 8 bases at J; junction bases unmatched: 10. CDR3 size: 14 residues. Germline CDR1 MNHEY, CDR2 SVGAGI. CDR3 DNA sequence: TGTGCCAGCAGAAGGGACTATCTGGGGGATGAGCAGTTCTTC. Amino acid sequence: CASRRDYLGDEQFF.

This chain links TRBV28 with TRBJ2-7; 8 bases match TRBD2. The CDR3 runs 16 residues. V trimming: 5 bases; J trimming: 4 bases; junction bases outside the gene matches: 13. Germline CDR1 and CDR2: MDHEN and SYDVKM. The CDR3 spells CASSPEEIAGLYEQYF. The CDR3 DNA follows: TGTGCCAGCAGTCCCGAGGAGATAGCGGGATTGTACGAGCAGTACTTC. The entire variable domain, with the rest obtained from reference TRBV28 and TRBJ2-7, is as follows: DVKVTQSSRYLVKRTGEKVFLECVQDMDHENMFWYRQDPGLGLRLIYFSYDVKMKEKGDIPEGYSVSREKKERFSLILESASTNQTSMYLCASSPEEIAGLYEQYFGPGTRLTVT.

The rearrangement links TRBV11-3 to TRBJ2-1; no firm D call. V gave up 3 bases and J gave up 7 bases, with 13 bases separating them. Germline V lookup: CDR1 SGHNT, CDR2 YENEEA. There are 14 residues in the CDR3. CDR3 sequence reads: CASSLPGKTNEQFF. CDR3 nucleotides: TGTGCCAGCAGCTTGCCAGGCAAAACTAATGAGCAGTTCTTC.

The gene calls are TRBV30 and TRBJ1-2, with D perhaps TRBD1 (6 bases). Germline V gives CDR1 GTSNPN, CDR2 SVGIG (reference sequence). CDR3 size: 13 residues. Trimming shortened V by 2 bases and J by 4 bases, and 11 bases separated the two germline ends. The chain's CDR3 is CAWSKGVAYGYTF. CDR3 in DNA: TGTGCCTGGAGTAAGGGGGTCGCCTATGGCTACACCTTC.

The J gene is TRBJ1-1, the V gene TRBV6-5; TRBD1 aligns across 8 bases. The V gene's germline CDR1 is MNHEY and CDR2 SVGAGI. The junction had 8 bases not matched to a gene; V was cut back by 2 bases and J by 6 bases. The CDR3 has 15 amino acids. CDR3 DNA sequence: TGTGCCAGCAGTTACAGGACAGGGCAGAGGTCTGAAGCTTTCTTT. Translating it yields CASSYRTGQRSEAFF.

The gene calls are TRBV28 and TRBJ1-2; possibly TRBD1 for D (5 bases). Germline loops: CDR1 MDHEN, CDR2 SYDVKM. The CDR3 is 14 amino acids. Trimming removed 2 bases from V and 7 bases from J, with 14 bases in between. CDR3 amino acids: CASSLDPGVGGYTF. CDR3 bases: TGTGCCAGCAGTTTAGATCCGGGGGTAGGTGGCTACACCTTC.

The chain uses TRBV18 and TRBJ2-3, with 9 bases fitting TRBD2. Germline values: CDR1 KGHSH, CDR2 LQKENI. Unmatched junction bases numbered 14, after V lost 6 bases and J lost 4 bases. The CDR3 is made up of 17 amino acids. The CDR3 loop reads CASSPPRAGGSSDTQYF. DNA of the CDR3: TGTGCCAGCTCCCCTCCCAGGGCGGGAGGGTCTTCAGATACGCAGTATTTT.

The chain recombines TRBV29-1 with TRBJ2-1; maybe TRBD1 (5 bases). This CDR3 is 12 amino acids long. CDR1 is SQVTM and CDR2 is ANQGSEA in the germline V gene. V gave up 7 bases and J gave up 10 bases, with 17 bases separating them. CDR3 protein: CSGERQRTEQFF. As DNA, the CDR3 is TGCAGCGGTGAGCGACAGAGAACGGAGCAGTTCTTC.

The CDR3 loop reads CASSFQPQHF. The CDR3 DNA reads as TGTGCCAGCAGCTTTCAGCCCCAGCATTTT. V gene TRBV28 combines with J gene TRBJ1-5; D gene uncertain. Germline CDR1 MDHEN, CDR2 SYDVKM. The CDR3 is made up of 10 amino acids. Trimming pared 6 bases from V and 6 bases from J, leaving 3 bases between.

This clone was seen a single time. CDR3 amino acids: CASSFQTGLNTGELFF. As DNA, the CDR3 is TGTGCCAGCAGCTTTCAGACAGGGTTGAACACCGGGGAGCTGTTTTTT. The chain uses TRBV7-6 and TRBJ2-2; TRBD1 matches at 7 bases. The CDR3 is 16 amino acids. Germline CDR1 reads SGHVS; CDR2 reads FNYEAQ. J gave up 1 base and V 3 bases, and 5 bases lay outside the gene matches.

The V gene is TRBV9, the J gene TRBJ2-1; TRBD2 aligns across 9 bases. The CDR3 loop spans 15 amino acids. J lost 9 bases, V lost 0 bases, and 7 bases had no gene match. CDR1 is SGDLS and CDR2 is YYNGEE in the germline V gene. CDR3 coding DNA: TGTGCCAGCAGCGTAGGGGTAGCGGGAGAAAGTGAGCAGTTCTTC. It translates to CASSVGVAGESEQFF.

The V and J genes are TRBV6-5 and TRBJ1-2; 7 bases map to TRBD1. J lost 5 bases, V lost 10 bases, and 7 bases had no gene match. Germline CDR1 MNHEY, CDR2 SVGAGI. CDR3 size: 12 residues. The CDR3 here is CAIYRGRYGYTF. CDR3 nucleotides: TGTGCCATCTACAGGGGTAGGTATGGCTACACCTTC.

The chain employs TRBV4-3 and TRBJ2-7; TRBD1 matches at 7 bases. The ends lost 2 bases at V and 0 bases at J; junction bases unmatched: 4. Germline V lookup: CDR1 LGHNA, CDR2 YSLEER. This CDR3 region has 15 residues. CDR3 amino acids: CASSQYRGFSYEQYF. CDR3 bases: TGCGCCAGCAGCCAATACAGGGGATTCTCCTACGAGCAGTACTTC.

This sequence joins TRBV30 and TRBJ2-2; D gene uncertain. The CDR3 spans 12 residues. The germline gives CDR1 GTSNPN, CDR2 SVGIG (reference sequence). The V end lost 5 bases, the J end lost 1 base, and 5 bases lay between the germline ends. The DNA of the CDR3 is TGTGCCTGGCGGGTGAACACCGGGGAGCTGTTTTTT. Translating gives CAWRVNTGELFF.

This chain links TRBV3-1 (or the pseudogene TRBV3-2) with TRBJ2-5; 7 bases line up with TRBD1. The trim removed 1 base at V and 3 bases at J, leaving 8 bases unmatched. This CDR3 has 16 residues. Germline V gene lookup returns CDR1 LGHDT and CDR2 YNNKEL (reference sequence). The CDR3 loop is CASSQATGTDKETQYF. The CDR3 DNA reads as TGTGCCAGCAGCCAAGCGACCGGGACAGATAAAGAGACCCAGTACTTC.

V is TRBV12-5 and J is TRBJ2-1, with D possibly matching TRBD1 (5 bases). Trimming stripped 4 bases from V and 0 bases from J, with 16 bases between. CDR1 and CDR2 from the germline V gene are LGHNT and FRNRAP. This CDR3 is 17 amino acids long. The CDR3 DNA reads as TGTGCTAGTGGTTACAGGACGCAAGAATACTCCTACAATGAGCAGTTCTTC. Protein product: CASGYRTQEYSYNEQFF.

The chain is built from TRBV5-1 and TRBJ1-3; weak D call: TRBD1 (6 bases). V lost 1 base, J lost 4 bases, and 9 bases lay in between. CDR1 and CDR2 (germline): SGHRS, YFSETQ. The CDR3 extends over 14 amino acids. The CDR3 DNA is TGCGCCAGCAGCTTGTCAGGGGAAGGAAACACCATATATTTT. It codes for CASSLSGEGNTIYF.

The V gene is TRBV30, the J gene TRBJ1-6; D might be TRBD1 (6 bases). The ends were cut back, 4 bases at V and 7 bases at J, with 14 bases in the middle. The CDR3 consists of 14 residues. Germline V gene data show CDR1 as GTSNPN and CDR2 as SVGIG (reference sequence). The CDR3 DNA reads TGTGCCTGGACCTTAGGGACAAAGAATTCACCCCTCCACTTT. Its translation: CAWTLGTKNSPLHF.

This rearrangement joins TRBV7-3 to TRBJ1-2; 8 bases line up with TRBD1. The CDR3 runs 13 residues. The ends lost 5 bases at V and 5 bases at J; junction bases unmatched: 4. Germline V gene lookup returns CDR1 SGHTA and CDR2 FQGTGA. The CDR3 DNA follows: TGTGCCAGCAGCCGACAGGGGAAATATGGCTACACCTTC. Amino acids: CASSRQGKYGYTF.

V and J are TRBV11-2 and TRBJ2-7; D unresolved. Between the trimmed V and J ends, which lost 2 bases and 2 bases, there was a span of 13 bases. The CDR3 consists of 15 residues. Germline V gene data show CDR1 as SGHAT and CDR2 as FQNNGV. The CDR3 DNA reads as TGTGCCAGCAGCTTATATGGCGGAGCAGCCTACGAGCAGTACTTC. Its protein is CASSLYGGAAYEQYF.